These T cell receptor beta chains were read from a single sample in a study of control samples from healthy donors and cancer patients. Clones were sequenced by immunoSEQ multiplex PCR, and TCRdb holds only the in-frame ones, with some missing. This repertoire shows under 85,000 clones, 70% to 85% found once; its top ten account for around a tenth. Sequencing was carried out using PBMCs. The receptors shown here come from a man in his fifties or sixties with head and neck cancer. The CDR3 runs from the conserved cysteine through the conserved F or W. Fields, in order: clone size, V gene, D gene, J gene, CDR3 length, CDR3 protein, CDR3 DNA. The D gene is left open where the match is weak. Some rows have no size entry. The others give once, few or many, or a class for an expanded clone.

clone size: .; V gene: TRBV10-2; D gene: .; J gene: TRBJ1-3; CDR3 length: 15; CDR3 protein: CASRDGQRWGNTIYF; CDR3 DNA: TGCGCCAGCAGGGACGGACAGCGATGGGGAAACACCATATATTTT
clone size: .; V gene: TRBV25-1; D gene: .; J gene: TRBJ2-7; CDR3 length: 14; CDR3 protein: CASSTTREPYEQYF; CDR3 DNA: TGTGCCAGCAGCACTACCCGTGAGCCCTACGAGCAGTACTTC
clone size: .; V gene: TRBV7-9; D gene: .; J gene: TRBJ1-3; CDR3 length: 15; CDR3 protein: CASSFDPDSGNTIYF; CDR3 DNA: TGTGCCAGCAGCTTCGACCCCGACTCTGGAAACACCATATATTTT
clone size: .; V gene: TRBV10-3; D gene: TRBD1; J gene: TRBJ1-2; CDR3 length: 17; CDR3 protein: CAISESSYRQGSQGYTF; CDR3 DNA: TGTGCCATCAGTGAGTCGTCTTACCGACAGGGCTCGCAGGGCTACACCTTC
clone size: once; V gene: TRBV5-4; D gene: .; J gene: TRBJ1-4; CDR3 length: 15; CDR3 protein: CASSLGRATNEKLFF; CDR3 DNA: TGTGCCAGCAGCTTGGGTCGAGCAACTAATGAAAAACTGTTTTTT
clone size: .; V gene: TRBV27; D gene: TRBD2; J gene: TRBJ2-1; CDR3 length: 18; CDR3 protein: CASSLLAGGLSSYNEQFF; CDR3 DNA: TGTGCCAGCAGTCTGCTAGCGGGAGGCCTTAGCTCCTACAATGAGCAGTTCTTC
clone size: many; V gene: TRBV20-1; D gene: .; J gene: TRBJ2-7; CDR3 length: 14; CDR3 protein: CSASLALKEYEQYF; CDR3 DNA: TGCAGTGCAAGTCTAGCGCTGAAGGAGTACGAGCAGTACTTC
clone size: .; V gene: TRBV3-1/TRBV3-2; D gene: .; J gene: TRBJ1-4; CDR3 length: 12; CDR3 protein: CASSQGFQKLFF; CDR3 DNA: TGTGCCAGCAGCCAAGGGTTCCAAAAACTGTTTTTT
clone size: .; V gene: TRBV5-1; D gene: TRBD2; J gene: TRBJ2-5; CDR3 length: 14; CDR3 protein: CASSYGAGGETQYF; CDR3 DNA: TGCGCCAGCAGCTACGGGGCGGGAGGGGAGACCCAGTACTTC
clone size: .; V gene: TRBV6-6; D gene: TRBD1; J gene: TRBJ1-2; CDR3 length: 12; CDR3 protein: CASSFRDSGYTF; CDR3 DNA: TGTGCCAGCAGTTTCAGGGACAGTGGCTACACCTTC
clone size: .; V gene: TRBV30; D gene: TRBD2; J gene: TRBJ2-3; CDR3 length: 15; CDR3 protein: CAWTRGLAGGDTQYF; CDR3 DNA: TGTGCCTGGACCCGGGGGCTAGCGGGAGGCGATACGCAGTATTTT
clone size: .; V gene: TRBV28; D gene: .; J gene: TRBJ1-1; CDR3 length: 13; CDR3 protein: CASSSPQSTEAFF; CDR3 DNA: TGTGCCAGCAGTTCACCCCAATCCACTGAAGCTTTCTTT
clone size: .; V gene: TRBV5-1; D gene: TRBD1; J gene: TRBJ2-7; CDR3 length: 15; CDR3 protein: CASSWGQGVTYEQYF; CDR3 DNA: TGCGCCAGCAGCTGGGGACAGGGAGTGACCTACGAGCAGTACTTC
clone size: .; V gene: TRBV19; D gene: .; J gene: TRBJ1-4; CDR3 length: 13; CDR3 protein: CASNRRVNEKLFF; CDR3 DNA: TGTGCCAGTAACCGCAGGGTCAATGAAAAACTGTTTTTT
clone size: .; V gene: TRBV2; D gene: .; J gene: TRBJ1-5; CDR3 length: 14; CDR3 protein: CAAGRGVRNQPQHF; CDR3 DNA: TGTGCCGCCGGGAGGGGCGTTCGCAATCAGCCCCAGCATTTT
clone size: .; V gene: TRBV5-1; D gene: TRBD1; J gene: TRBJ1-1; CDR3 length: 16; CDR3 protein: CASSLGSTGGWTEAFF; CDR3 DNA: TGCGCCAGCAGCTTGGGGTCGACAGGGGGCTGGACTGAAGCTTTCTTT
clone size: .; V gene: TRBV12-3/TRBV12-4; D gene: .; J gene: TRBJ1-1; CDR3 length: 12; CDR3 protein: CASRSRGAEAFF; CDR3 DNA: TGTGCCAGCAGAAGTAGGGGCGCTGAAGCTTTCTTT
clone size: .; V gene: TRBV4-1; D gene: .; J gene: TRBJ1-4; CDR3 length: 17; CDR3 protein: CASSLTEGEATNEKLFF; CDR3 DNA: TGCGCCAGCAGCCTCACGGAGGGGGAAGCAACTAATGAAAAACTGTTTTTT
clone size: few; V gene: TRBV5-1; D gene: .; J gene: TRBJ1-1; CDR3 length: 15; CDR3 protein: CASSPFGGPTTEAFF; CDR3 DNA: TGCGCCAGCAGCCCCTTCGGGGGTCCGACCACTGAAGCTTTCTTT
clone size: .; V gene: TRBV30; D gene: TRBD2; J gene: TRBJ2-1; CDR3 length: 16; CDR3 protein: CAWSLRTSGFYNEQFF; CDR3 DNA: TGTGCCTGGAGTCTACGGACTAGCGGGTTTTACAATGAGCAGTTCTTC
clone size: few; V gene: TRBV28; D gene: .; J gene: TRBJ1-1; CDR3 length: 12; CDR3 protein: CASSGGHTEAFF; CDR3 DNA: TGTGCCAGCAGTGGGGGGCACACTGAAGCTTTCTTT
clone size: .; V gene: TRBV5-4; D gene: .; J gene: TRBJ2-6; CDR3 length: 15; CDR3 protein: CASSTSSSGANVLTF; CDR3 DNA: TGTGCCAGCAGCACCAGCAGCTCTGGGGCCAACGTCCTGACTTTC
clone size: .; V gene: TRBV9; D gene: .; J gene: TRBJ2-3; CDR3 length: 14; CDR3 protein: CASSVSSLTDTQYF; CDR3 DNA: TGTGCCAGCAGCGTTTCTTCTCTCACAGATACGCAGTATTTT